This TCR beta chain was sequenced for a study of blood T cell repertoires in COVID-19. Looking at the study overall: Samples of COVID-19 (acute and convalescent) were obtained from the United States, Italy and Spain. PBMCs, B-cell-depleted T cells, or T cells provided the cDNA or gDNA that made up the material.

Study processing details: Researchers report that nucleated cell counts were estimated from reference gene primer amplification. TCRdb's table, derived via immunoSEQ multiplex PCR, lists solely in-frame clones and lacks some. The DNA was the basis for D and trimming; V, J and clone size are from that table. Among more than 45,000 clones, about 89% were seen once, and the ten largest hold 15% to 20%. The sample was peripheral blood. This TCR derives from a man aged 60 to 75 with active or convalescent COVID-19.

This CDR3 reads CASSRTGNYGYTF. The CDR3 nucleotides are TGTGCCAGCAGCCGGACAGGGAACTATGGCTACACCTTC. The chain links TRBV7-6 to TRBJ1-2, with 8 bases lining up with TRBD1. Germline trimming cut 5 bases from V and 2 bases from J; bases unmatched to any gene: 1. CDR3 length: 13 amino acids. Germline V gene data show CDR1 as SGHVS and CDR2 as FNYEAQ.